The clone carrying this T cell receptor beta chain was seen just once. The antigen is unknown. Sample time point: baseline pretreatment blood. Stated treatment: 15 Gy SBRT to primary tumor, nephrectomy 4 weeks later. This renal cell carcinoma was of the clear cell type. The data derive from a study of radiation and T cells in renal cell carcinoma. V gave up 7 bases and J gave up 0 bases, with 6 bases separating them. The CDR3 totals 12 residues. CDR1 and CDR2 from the germline V gene are SNHLY and FYNNEI. Only in-frame clones appear in the TCRdb table, and some are missing; sequencing was by immunoSEQ multiplex PCR. The top ten clones hold almost 8% of a sample with just over 95,000 clones, 80% to 90% of them seen once. General study findings and limits: Top tumor clonotypes rose in blood 2 weeks post-radiation, then contracted.

The clonotype was recovered from a man in his fifties or sixties with renal cell carcinoma. The sample in question was blood, obtained from a patient whose treatment included radiotherapy and nephrectomy. The chain employs TRBV2 and TRBJ1-2, with D uncertain. CDR3 sequence: CASTGANYGYTF. The CDR3 DNA reads TGTGCCAGCACCGGAGCTAACTATGGCTACACCTTC.